Below are 15 T cell receptor beta chains sequenced from a single sample in a study of regulatory T cells in long-lasting Graves disease (dated by TCRdb to the early 2020s). This sample's time point label indicates: newly diagnosed GD, antithyroid drugs for less than 3 months. RNA was extracted from PBMCs in TRIzol for both TCR sequencing and RNA sequencing. Library preparation used multiplex PCR. TCRdb lists the instrument as Illumina HiSeq 4000. TCR beta libraries were built with iRepertoire HTBI primers and Arm-PCR amplification of CDR3 regions. TCRdb reworked the public reads: Q25 trimming with fastp, MiXCR clone assembly, productive beta chains retained. A single entry per CDR3 protein holds the most common genes and DNA from its merged rows. The sample table lists hundreds of thousands of distinct CDR3 sequences, approximately 15% of them with a count of one. Roughly 27% of the sample goes to the ten largest clones.

These data were also filed under a second study, of T cells in Graves' hyperthyroidism and ophthalmopathy.

The specimen comprised peripheral blood mononuclear cells (PBMCs), sampled at new diagnosis, from a patient treated with antithyroid drugs. These receptors all come from a man between 40 and 49 years old with Graves disease. Donor details come from another sample of the same person, matched by shared clones.

This clonotype showed up many times. The rearrangement uses TRBV6-5 and TRBJ1-2, with D possibly TRBD1 on 5 matching bases. The CDR3 has 13 amino acids. V lost 3 bases and J 4 bases, leaving 9 bases between the germline ends. Per germline, CDR1 MNHEY and CDR2 SVGAGI. This chain's CDR3 is CASSYGASYGYTF. The CDR3 DNA reads TGTGCCAGCAGTTATGGGGCTTCCTATGGCTACACCTTC.

CDR3 sequence (DNA): TGCGCCAGCAGCCAAGAGGCAGGTCAGGGATGGGCCAACGTCCTGACTTTC. Residues: CASSQEAGQGWANVLTF. The rearrangement uses TRBV4-3 and TRBJ2-6, with D perhaps matching TRBD1 (5 bases). The CDR3 extends over 17 amino acids. The germline V gene encodes CDR1 LGHNA and CDR2 YSLEER. Trimming left V 0 bases short and J 5 bases short, with 14 bases between.

Only a few counts were recorded for this clonotype. A clone one base away is much larger, so this may be a read error. The rearrangement links TRBV11-3 to TRBJ2-7, with 12 positions matching TRBD2. Germline CDR1 and CDR2: SGHNT and YENEEA. The CDR3 is made up of 17 amino acids. The V and J ends lost 5 bases and 2 bases, in that order; junction bases with no gene match: 10. The CDR3 region is CASSPRTSGDETYEQYF. Written as DNA, the CDR3 is TGTGCCAGCAGCCCTCGGACTAGCGGGGACGAAACCTACGAGCAGTACTTC.

The sample holds many counts of this clonotype. The rearrangement joins TRBV5-1 to TRBJ2-2; D is perhaps TRBD1 (5 bases). With 0 bases removed from V and 5 bases from J, the gap between germline ends came to 11 bases. The CDR3 runs 15 residues. CDR1 is SGHRS and CDR2 is YFSETQ in the germline V gene. CDR3 amino acids: CASSLETQGTGELFF. For the CDR3, the DNA is TGCGCCAGCAGCTTGGAAACGCAGGGTACCGGGGAGCTGTTTTTT.

The J gene is TRBJ1-3, the V gene TRBV12-3 or TRBV12-4; no reliable D call. V was shortened by 7 bases and J by 9 bases, with 13 bases between the two germline ends. The CDR3 extends over 12 amino acids. The DNA of the CDR3 is TGTGCCAGCATTTTCGAGGGAGGCACCATATATTTT. Encoded protein: CASIFEGGTIYF.

To note about this clonotype: A much larger clone is a single base away; this may be a read error. This chain joins TRBV28 and TRBJ2-7; the D is unclear. Per the germline V gene, CDR1 is MDHEN and CDR2 is SYDVKM. The CDR3 length is 8 residues. The chain's CDR3 is CASMPQCF. CDR3 nucleotide sequence: TGTGCCAGCATGCCACAGTGCTTC.

This clonotype was found many times. This sequence joins TRBV24-1 and TRBJ2-5; 9 nucleotides align to TRBD2. Germline V gene sequence: CDR1 KGHDR, CDR2 SFDVKD. The junction had 5 bases not matched to a gene; V was cut back by 0 bases and J by 4 bases. This CDR3 is built from 16 residues. CDR3 DNA: TGTGCCACCAGTGATTTGACGCGGGGGGGCCTAGAGACCCAGTACTTC. This gives the protein CATSDLTRGGLETQYF.

This clonotype has more than one count but fewer than ten. This sequence joins TRBV5-1 and TRBJ2-7, with 9 bases matching TRBD1. V lost 0 bases to trimming and J lost 4 bases; unmatched junction nucleotides: 11. The germline V gene encodes CDR1 SGHRS and CDR2 YFSETQ. CDR3 length: 17 amino acids. CDR3 bases: TGCGCCAGCAGCTTGGCGTTTGGGACAGGGCTAGAGTACGAGCAGTACTTC. Its protein product is CASSLAFGTGLEYEQYF.

This clonotype has just a few counts. Germline is not matched at one junction end, which may reflect a read error. The rearrangement uses TRBV11-2 and TRBJ2-3; 10 positions agree with TRBD1. CDR1 is SGHAT and CDR2 is FQNNGV in the germline V gene. The CDR3 length is 14 residues. CDR3 region: CASSLPRTGGTRYF. The CDR3, as DNA: TGTGCCAGCAGCTTACCAAGGACAGGGGGGACCCGGTACTTC.

This clonotype was recorded a few times. This chain connects TRBV6-1 to TRBJ1-6, with TRBD1 matching 10 bases. V was clipped by 5 bases and J by 9 bases; unmatched bases: 7. Germline V CDR1 and CDR2: MNHNS, SASEGT. The CDR3 sequence is 15 residues long. The CDR3 protein is CASSRLDRGPSPLHF. CDR3 DNA sequence: TGTGCCAGCAGTCGCCTTGACAGGGGGCCTTCACCCCTCCACTTT.

The V call is TRBV2, the J call TRBJ2-7; 9 bases line up with TRBD2. Germline V lookup: CDR1 SNHLY, CDR2 FYNNEI. Unmatched junction bases numbered 10, after V lost 7 bases and J lost 0 bases. The CDR3 runs to 16 residues. The CDR3 here is CASTLPGLAISYEQYF. The CDR3 bases are TGTGCCAGCACTCTACCGGGACTAGCTATCTCCTACGAGCAGTACTTC.

V is TRBV5-6 and J is TRBJ1-4; a possible D gene is TRBD1 (6 bases). CDR1 and CDR2 (germline): SGHDT, YYEEEE. There are 16 residues in the CDR3. V shed 2 bases and J shed 7 bases, with 18 bases lying between them. The CDR3 loop reads CASSLSPRGRGEKLFF. In DNA, the CDR3 is TGTGCCAGCAGCTTAAGCCCCAGGGGCCGGGGTGAAAAACTGTTTTTT.

The J gene is TRBJ2-7, the V gene TRBV29-1; TRBD2 agrees at 15 bases. After removal of 4 bases from V and 1 base from J, the junction contained 14 bases not matched to a gene. There are 19 residues in the CDR3. Germline V lookup: CDR1 SQVTM, CDR2 ANQGSEA. In DNA, the CDR3 is TGCAGCGTTGGTGGGGTCGGGACTAGCGGGGGGACATTATCCTACGAGCAGTACTTC. Translated: CSVGGVGTSGGTLSYEQYF.

This clonotype was counted ten times or more. The rearrangement joins TRBV5-6 to TRBJ2-3; D remains ambiguous. The CDR3 contains 16 residues. The germline CDR1 and CDR2 sequences are SGHDT and YYEEEE. V lost 2 bases and J lost 2, with 15 bases in between. CDR3 amino acids: CASSFLVQTTTDTQYF. The CDR3 nucleotides read TGTGCCAGCAGCTTTTTGGTTCAGACAACCACAGATACGCAGTATTTT.

V and J are TRBV20-1 and TRBJ2-1; D possibly corresponds to TRBD2 (6 bases). Per germline, CDR1 DFQATT and CDR2 SNEGSKA (reference sequence). The germline V and J ends were trimmed by 3 bases and 4 bases, with 16 bases remaining between them. The CDR3 has 15 residues. The DNA of the CDR3 is TGCAGTGCTAGGGGGTGGGGACTGGCTTACAATGAGCAGTTCTTC. Translating gives CSARGWGLAYNEQFF.